This TCR beta chain was documented in a study of Graves' ophthalmopathy and Graves' hyperthyroidism. From germline, CDR1 is ENHRY and CDR2 SYGVKD. CDR3 length: 13 amino acids. The ends were cut back, 9 bases at V and 6 bases at J, with 17 bases in the middle. The study, taken as a whole, reports: Distinction of ophthalmopathy from stable hyperthyroidism by a 13-signature model reached approximately 88% sensitivity and 75% to 83% specificity.

Pregnancy or lactation, uncontrolled infections and other autoimmune diseases were grounds for excluding patients. Diagnosis was based on clinical symptoms, serum thyroxine, TRAb, thyroid ultrasound and orbital computed tomography. RNA transcripts yielded amplified TCR beta CDR3 regions. A first-round RT-PCR used HTBI primers, followed by a second-round multiplex PCR. TCRdb re-analysed the multiplex PCR reads in MiXCR, keeping a single row per CDR3 protein. Here the sample spans about 1.1 million distinct CDR3 sequences, about two fifths being singletons. This clonotype was seen ten or more times. Antigen specificity is unknown.

The TCR sequence derives from an adult man with Graves' hyperthyroidism. The sequenced sample was peripheral blood or thyroid tissue (not recorded which). The V gene is TRBV10-3, the J gene TRBJ1-2, with TRBD1 as a possible D gene (5 bases). The CDR3 loop reads CAMRQREKDGYTF. The CDR3, as DNA: TGTGCCATGAGACAGCGGGAAAAAGATGGCTACACCTTC.